This T cell receptor (beta chain) was sequenced for a study of blood T cell repertoires in COVID-19. Study as a whole: Some COVID-19 samples were acute and others convalescent; all came from the United States, Italy and Spain. PBMCs, B-cell-depleted T cells, or T cells were the source of the cDNA or gDNA that made up the material.

This CDR3 contains 15 residues. Germline V lookup: CDR1 KGHSH, CDR2 LQKENI. The V end was cut by 1 base, the J end by 2 bases, with 12 bases between. As processed by the authors: Amplification with reference gene primers provided the estimates of nucleated cell counts. The assay was immunoSEQ multiplex PCR, and TCRdb's table has in-frame clones only and misses some. The D gene and trimming were derived from the DNA, and the V and J assignments and clone size from that table. The sample lists hundreds of thousands of clones, approximately 90% occurring once. What was sequenced was peripheral blood. The sequence was collected from an older man with acute or convalescent COVID-19. J is TRBJ2-7 and V is TRBV18; perhaps TRBD1 as D (6 bases). This CDR3 is CASSPRTWGPYEQYF. The CDR3 bases are TGTGCCAGCTCACCACGTACGTGGGGGCCCTACGAGCAGTACTTC.